These 9 T cell receptor beta chains were sequenced from one sample in a study of control samples from healthy donors and cancer patients. The protocol was immunoSEQ multiplex PCR, while the TCRdb copy is restricted to in-frame clones and leaves out a portion. Here the sample spans about 160,000 clones, approximately 94% being singletons. Sample: blood. These TCRs come from a woman between 40 and 50 years old in good health.

The chain recombines TRBV5-1 with TRBJ2-2; no clear D gene. This CDR3 is built from 14 residues. V was clipped by 1 base and J by 4 bases, with 8 bases between them. From germline, CDR1 is SGHRS and CDR2 YFSETQ. The DNA of the CDR3 is TGCGCCAGCAGCTTGCAACAGAGCACCGGGGAGCTGTTTTTT. Translation gives CASSLQQSTGELFF.

A single count supports this clone. The rearrangement joins TRBV6-2 or TRBV6-3 to TRBJ1-6; tentatively, D is TRBD1 (6 bases). V was cut by 2 bases and J by 0 bases, with 17 bases left in between. CDR3 length: 19 amino acids. The germline V gene has CDR1 MNHEY and CDR2 SVGEGT. The CDR3 sequence is CASSYTSDRLNSYNSPLHF. The CDR3 nucleotides are TGTGCCAGCAGTTACACTTCGGACAGACTCAACTCCTATAATTCACCCCTCCACTTT.

The gene calls are TRBV6-6 and TRBJ1-2, with 7 bases that match TRBD1. Unmatched junction bases numbered 9, after V lost 5 bases and J lost 3 bases. The germline V gene encodes CDR1 MNHNY and CDR2 SVGAGI (reference sequence). The CDR3 contains 15 residues. The chain's CDR3 is CASSTPDRNHYGYTF. The CDR3 DNA follows: TGTGCCAGCAGTACCCCGGACAGGAATCACTATGGCTACACCTTC.

The rearrangement uses TRBV7-2 and TRBJ1-1; D gene unclear. This CDR3 is 15 amino acids long. Germline-derived CDR1 and CDR2 are SGHTA and FQGNSA. V was trimmed by 5 bases and J by 6 bases, leaving 19 bases between them. The CDR3 loop reads CASSLLRSSRAEAFF. CDR3 DNA: TGTGCCAGCAGCCTACTTCGGTCCTCCAGAGCTGAAGCTTTCTTT.

This sequence joins TRBV3-1 (or the pseudogene TRBV3-2) and TRBJ1-2, with D perhaps matching TRBD1 (5 bases). The V and J ends lost 2 bases and 2 bases respectively, with 12 bases between them. Germline CDR1 is LGHDT and CDR2 is YNNKEL (reference sequence). The CDR3 extends over 15 amino acids. CDR3 sequence: CASSQLRAGNYGYTF. The CDR3 DNA reads as TGTGCCAGCAGCCAACTAAGGGCAGGGAACTATGGCTACACCTTC.

The rearrangement joins TRBV5-1 to TRBJ1-2; 9 bases are a match to TRBD1. After removal of 0 bases from V and 8 bases from J, the junction contained 8 bases not matched to a gene. CDR1 and CDR2 (germline): SGHRS, YFSETQ. The CDR3 consists of 15 residues. CDR3: CASSLARGQGIGYTF. The DNA for the CDR3 is TGCGCCAGCAGCTTGGCCAGGGGACAGGGCATCGGCTACACCTTC.

The chain uses TRBV2 and TRBJ1-6, with D tentatively TRBD1 (6 bases). The CDR3 length is 12 residues. V lost 9 bases to trimming and J lost 8 bases, with 11 bases between them. Germline lookup yields CDR1 SNHLY and CDR2 FYNNEI. CDR3 DNA: TGTGCCAGTCAGGGGTACGATTCACCCCTCCACTTT. It yields the protein CASQGYDSPLHF.

This chain uses TRBV27 with TRBJ2-2; D is undetermined. Trimming stripped 7 bases from V and 0 bases from J, with 12 bases between. CDR3 size: 15 residues. The germline gives CDR1 MNHEY, CDR2 SMNVEV (reference sequence). For the CDR3, the DNA is TGTGCCAGCACATTATGGCCGGCGAACACCGGGGAGCTGTTTTTT. Its translation: CASTLWPANTGELFF.

The chain links TRBV5-1 to TRBJ1-4; D might be TRBD1 (6 bases). V was cut by 7 bases and J by 6 bases, with 13 bases left in between. The CDR3 consists of 13 residues. The germline V gene has CDR1 SGHRS and CDR2 YFSETQ. CDR3: CASSRTEDEKLFF. The CDR3 DNA follows: TGCGCCAGCTCCCGGACAGAAGATGAAAAACTGTTTTTT.